The entry below describes one T cell receptor beta chain. Method: immunoSEQ multiplex PCR; TCRdb's copy keeps in-frame clones and lacks some. The sample shows 50,000 to 60,000 clones, roughly 87% of them seen only once. The sample is drawn from a study of siplizumab effects on memory and regulatory T cells. CDR3 length equals 16 residues. Looked up from germline, CDR1 is ENHRY and CDR2 is SYGVKD. The V end lost 0 bases, the J end lost 3 bases, and 12 bases lay between the germline ends. This rearrangement joins TRBV10-3 to TRBJ2-1; D gene unclear. The sample was naive CD8+ T cells sorted from blood. The clonotype originates from a human donor in good health. The CDR3 region has the DNA TGTGCCATCAGTGAGTCGGACGGAGACGTCTACAATGAGCAGTTCTTC. As protein: CAISESDGDVYNEQFF.